This TCR beta chain emerged from a study of vaccination and CD4 T cells after COVID-19. The Oncomine TCR Beta short-read assay generated sequence data from the DNA of cultured CD4+ T cells. TCRdb passed the PCR reads through MiXCR, listing each CDR3 protein once. The sample shows over 10,000 distinct CDR3 sequences, roughly 66% of them seen only once. As to treatment: roughly nine-day PBMC culture with coronavirus spike peptide pools or control peptides (ViraFEST assay). Deletions cut 1 base from V and 4 bases from J, with 8 bases between. The CDR3 covers 14 residues. Germline V gene lookup returns CDR1 SEHNR and CDR2 FQNEAQ (reference sequence). As concerns this clonotype: Its cognate antigen is unknown.

Study results and caveats: Post-vaccination reactive clonotypes (median approximately 38) did not differ significantly from post-infection (21).

This clonotype was sampled from a human donor who had recovered from COVID-19. The chain is built from TRBV7-9 and TRBJ2-1; D not resolved. Specimen: CD4+ T cells from blood, cultured in vitro. CDR3: CASSLGLYYNEQFF. CDR3 coding DNA: TGTGCCAGCAGCTTAGGCCTATATTACAATGAGCAGTTCTTC.